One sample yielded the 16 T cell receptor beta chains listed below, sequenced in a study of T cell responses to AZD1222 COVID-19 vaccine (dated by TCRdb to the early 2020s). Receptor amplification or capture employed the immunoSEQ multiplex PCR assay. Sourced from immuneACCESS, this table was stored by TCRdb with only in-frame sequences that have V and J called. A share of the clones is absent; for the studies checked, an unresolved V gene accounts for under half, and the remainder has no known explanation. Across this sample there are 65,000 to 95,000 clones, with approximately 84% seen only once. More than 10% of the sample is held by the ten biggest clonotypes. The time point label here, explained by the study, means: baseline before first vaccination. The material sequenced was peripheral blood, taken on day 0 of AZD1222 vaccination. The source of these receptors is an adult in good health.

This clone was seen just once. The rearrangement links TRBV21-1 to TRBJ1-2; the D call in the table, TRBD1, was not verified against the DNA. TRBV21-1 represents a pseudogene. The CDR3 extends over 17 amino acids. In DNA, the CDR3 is TGTGCCAGCAGAGGTCCGACCCGGGACAGCCAGGCCCATGGCTACACCTTC. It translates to CASRGPTRDSQAHGYTF.

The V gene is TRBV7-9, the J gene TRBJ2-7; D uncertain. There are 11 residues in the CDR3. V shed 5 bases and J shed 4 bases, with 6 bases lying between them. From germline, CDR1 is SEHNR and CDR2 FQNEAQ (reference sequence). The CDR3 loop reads CASSAQYEQYF. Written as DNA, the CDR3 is TGTGCCAGCAGCGCGCAGTACGAGCAGTACTTC.

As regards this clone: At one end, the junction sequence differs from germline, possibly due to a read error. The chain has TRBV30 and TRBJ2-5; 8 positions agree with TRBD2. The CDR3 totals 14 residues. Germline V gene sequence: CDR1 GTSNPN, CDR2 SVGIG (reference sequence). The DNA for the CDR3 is TGTGCCCGGAGGGTCAGCGGGGGTTCAGAGACCCAGTACTTC. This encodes CARRVSGGSETQYF. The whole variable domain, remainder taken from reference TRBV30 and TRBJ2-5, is SQTIHQWPATLVQPVGSPLSLECTVEGTSNPNLYWYRQAAGRGLQLLFYSVGIGQISSEVPQNLSASRPQDRQFILSSKKLLLSDSGFYLCARRVSGGSETQYFGPGTRLLVL.

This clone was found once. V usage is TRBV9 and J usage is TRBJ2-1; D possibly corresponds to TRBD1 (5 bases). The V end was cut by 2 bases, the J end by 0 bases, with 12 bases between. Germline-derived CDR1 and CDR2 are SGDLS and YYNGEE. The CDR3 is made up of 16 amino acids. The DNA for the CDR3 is TGTGCCAGCAGCGTTACACAGGAGAGCTCCTACAATGAGCAGTTCTTC. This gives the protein CASSVTQESSYNEQFF.

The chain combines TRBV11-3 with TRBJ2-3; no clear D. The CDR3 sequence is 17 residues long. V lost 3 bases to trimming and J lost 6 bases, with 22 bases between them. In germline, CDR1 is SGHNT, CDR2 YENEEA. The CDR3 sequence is CASSLGYLGPSTDTQYF. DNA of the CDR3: TGTGCCAGCAGCTTGGGCTACCTGGGCCCCTCCACCGATACGCAGTATTTT.

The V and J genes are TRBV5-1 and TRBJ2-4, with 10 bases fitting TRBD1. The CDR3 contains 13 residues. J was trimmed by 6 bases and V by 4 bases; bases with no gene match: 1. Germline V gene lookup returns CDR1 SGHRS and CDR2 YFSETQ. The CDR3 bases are TGCGCCAGCAGCGGGGACAGGGGAAACATTCAGTACTTC. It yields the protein CASSGDRGNIQYF.

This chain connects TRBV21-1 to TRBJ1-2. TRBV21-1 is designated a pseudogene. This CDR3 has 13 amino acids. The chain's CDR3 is CASSRGRHYGYTF. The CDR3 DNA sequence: TGTGCCAGCAGCCGGGGTCGACACTATGGCTACACCTTC.

CDR3 coding DNA: TGCGCCAGCAGCTTGGCACAGAAATCGGACGAGCAGTACTTC. It codes for CASSLAQKSDEQYF. The chain employs TRBV5-1 and TRBJ2-7; D ambiguous. This CDR3 region has 14 residues. The ends were cut back, 0 bases at V and 5 bases at J, with 12 bases in the middle. Germline CDR1 is SGHRS and CDR2 is YFSETQ. Supplemented by reference TRBV5-1 and TRBJ2-7, the full variable domain reads KAGVTQTPRYLIKTRGQQVTLSCSPISGHRSVSWYQQTPGQGLQFLFEYFSETQRNKGNFPGRFSGRQFSNSRSEMNVSTLELGDSALYLCASSLAQKSDEQYFGPGTRLTVT.

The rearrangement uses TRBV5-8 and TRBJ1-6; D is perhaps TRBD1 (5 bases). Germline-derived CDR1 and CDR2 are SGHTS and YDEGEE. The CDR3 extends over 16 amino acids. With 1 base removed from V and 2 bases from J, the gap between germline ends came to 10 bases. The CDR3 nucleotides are TGTGCCAGCAGCTTGTCCGAGACAGCCTATAATTCACCCCTCCACTTT. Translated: CASSLSETAYNSPLHF.

In nucleotides, the CDR3 is TGTGCCATCAGTGACTCCCGGACCCCTCCCGGGGAGCTGTTTTTT. Its protein is CAISDSRTPPGELFF. This chain connects TRBV10-3 to TRBJ2-2; D gene uncertain. Trimming took off 3 bases at V and 6 bases at J, with 14 bases between the two ends. This CDR3 spans 15 amino acids. CDR1 is ENHRY and CDR2 is SYGVKD in the germline V gene.

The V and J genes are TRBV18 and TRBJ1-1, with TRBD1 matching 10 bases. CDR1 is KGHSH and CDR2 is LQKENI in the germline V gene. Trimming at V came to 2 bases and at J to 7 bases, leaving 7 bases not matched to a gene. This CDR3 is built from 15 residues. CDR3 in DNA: TGTGCCAGCTCACCATGGGACAGGGGCACCAGTGAAGCTTTCTTT. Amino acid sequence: CASSPWDRGTSEAFF. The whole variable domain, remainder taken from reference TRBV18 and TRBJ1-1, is NAGVMQNPRHLVRRRGQEARLRCSPMKGHSHVYWYRQLPEEGLKFMVYLQKENIIDESGMPKERFSAEFPKEGPSILRIQQVVRGDSAAYFCASSPWDRGTSEAFFGQGTRLTVV.

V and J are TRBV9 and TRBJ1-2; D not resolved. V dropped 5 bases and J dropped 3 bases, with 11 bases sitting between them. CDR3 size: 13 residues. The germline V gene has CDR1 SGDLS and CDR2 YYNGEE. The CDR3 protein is CASRPSGYYGYTF. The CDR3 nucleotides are TGTGCCAGCAGGCCCTCGGGTTACTATGGCTACACCTTC.

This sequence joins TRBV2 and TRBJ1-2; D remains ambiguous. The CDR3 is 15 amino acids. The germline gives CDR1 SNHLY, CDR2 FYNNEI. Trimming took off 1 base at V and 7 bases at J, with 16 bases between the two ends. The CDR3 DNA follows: TGTGCCAGCAGTGAAGGTGGCAGATCCCTCGCTGGCTACACCTTC. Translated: CASSEGGRSLAGYTF.

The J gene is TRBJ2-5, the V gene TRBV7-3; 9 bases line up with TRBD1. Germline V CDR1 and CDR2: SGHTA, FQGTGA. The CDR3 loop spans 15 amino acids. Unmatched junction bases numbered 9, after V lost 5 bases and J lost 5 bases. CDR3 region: CASSRAGTGRETQYF. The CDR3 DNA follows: TGTGCCAGCAGCCGGGCTGGGACAGGGCGCGAGACCCAGTACTTC. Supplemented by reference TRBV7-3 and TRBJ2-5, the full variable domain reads GAGVSQTPSNKVTEKGKYVELRCDPISGHTALYWYRQSLGQGPEFLIYFQGTGAADDSGLPNDRFFAVRPEGSVSTLKIQRTERGDSAVYLCASSRAGTGRETQYFGPGTRLLVL.

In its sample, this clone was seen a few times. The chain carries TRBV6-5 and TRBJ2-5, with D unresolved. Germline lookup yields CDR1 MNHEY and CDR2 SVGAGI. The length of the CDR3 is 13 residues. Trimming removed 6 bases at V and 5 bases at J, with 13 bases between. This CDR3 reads CASSTYLRETQYF. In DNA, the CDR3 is TGTGCCAGCAGCACTTACCTCCGGGAGACCCAGTACTTC.

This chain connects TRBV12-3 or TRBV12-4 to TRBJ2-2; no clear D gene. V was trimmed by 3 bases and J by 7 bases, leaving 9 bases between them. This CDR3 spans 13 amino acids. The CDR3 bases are TGTGCCAGCAGTTTTGGTCAGGACGGGGAGCTGTTTTTT. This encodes CASSFGQDGELFF.